A selection of T cell receptor beta chains follows, all from one sample in a study of cytomegalovirus exposure and HLA in healthy donors. Only in-frame clones appear in the TCRdb table, and some are missing; sequencing was by immunoSEQ multiplex PCR. The table has under 150,000 clones, roughly 9.4% seen once; the top ten hold less than 2%. The source material was PBMCs. These receptors all come from a male donor in good health and CMV-seronegative. The CDR3 runs from the conserved cysteine through the conserved F or W. D genes are given only for firm matches. Clone size is shown for a subset of rows, as once, few, many or a class of expanded clone.

d_gene: -
v_gene: TRBV19
abundance: -
j_gene: TRBJ1-5
CDR3aa: CASSPPGVGNQPQHF
CDR3nt: TGTGCCAGTAGCCCCCCGGGGGTAGGCAATCAGCCCCAGCATTTT

d_gene: TRBD1
v_gene: TRBV5-4
abundance: few
j_gene: TRBJ2-5
CDR3aa: CASSRTGGETQYF
CDR3nt: TGTGCCAGCAGCCGGACAGGGGGAGAGACCCAGTACTTC

d_gene: -
v_gene: TRBV28
abundance: few
j_gene: TRBJ2-3
CDR3aa: CASSPPSVIGGQYF
CDR3nt: TGTGCCAGCAGCCCCCCTAGCGTTATCGGCGGGCAGTATTTT

d_gene: TRBD2
v_gene: TRBV28
abundance: -
j_gene: TRBJ2-7
CDR3aa: CASSLFGIRLAVSSYEQYF
CDR3nt: TGTGCCAGCAGTTTATTTGGTATAAGACTAGCGGTGAGCTCCTACGAGCAGTACTTC

d_gene: TRBD1
v_gene: TRBV19
abundance: -
j_gene: TRBJ2-5
CDR3aa: CASSMTGPQETQYF
CDR3nt: TGTGCCAGTAGTATGACAGGGCCCCAAGAGACCCAGTACTTC

d_gene: -
v_gene: TRBV5-3
abundance: -
j_gene: TRBJ1-2
CDR3aa: CATSRAIASYGYTF
CDR3nt: TGTGCCACCTCCCGAGCGATCGCCAGCTATGGCTACACCTTC

d_gene: -
v_gene: TRBV21-1
abundance: few
j_gene: TRBJ1-4
CDR3aa: CASIKKGQSRIRLFF
CDR3nt: TGTGCCAGCATCAAAAAGGGACAGTCTCGGATCAGACTGTTTTTT

d_gene: -
v_gene: TRBV7-2
abundance: few
j_gene: TRBJ1-1
CDR3aa: CASSWGPRTEAFF
CDR3nt: TGTGCCAGCAGCTGGGGGCCTCGGACTGAAGCTTTCTTT

d_gene: TRBD2
v_gene: TRBV5-1
abundance: -
j_gene: TRBJ2-2
CDR3aa: CASSALAGGSTGELFF
CDR3nt: TGCGCCAGCAGTGCACTAGCGGGGGGTAGCACCGGGGAGCTGTTTTTT

d_gene: TRBD1
v_gene: TRBV29-1
abundance: few
j_gene: TRBJ1-1
CDR3aa: CSVDDRGNGDTEAFF
CDR3nt: TGCAGCGTAGATGACAGGGGGAACGGGGACACTGAAGCTTTCTTT

d_gene: TRBD2
v_gene: TRBV9
abundance: few
j_gene: TRBJ2-3
CDR3aa: CASSTGTSGTDTQYF
CDR3nt: TGTGCCAGCAGCACCGGGACTAGCGGCACAGATACGCAGTATTTT

d_gene: -
v_gene: TRBV20-1
abundance: -
j_gene: TRBJ2-3
CDR3aa: CSAKGADTQYF
CDR3nt: TGCAGTGCCAAGGGGGCAGATACGCAGTATTTT

d_gene: TRBD2
v_gene: TRBV4-1
abundance: -
j_gene: TRBJ2-3
CDR3aa: CASSQALAGGGRRDTQYF
CDR3nt: TGCGCCAGCAGCCAAGCTCTAGCGGGAGGGGGCCGGCGGGATACGCAGTATTTT

d_gene: TRBD2
v_gene: TRBV4-2
abundance: -
j_gene: TRBJ2-7
CDR3aa: CASSSRLAGYEQYF
CDR3nt: TGTGCCAGCAGTTCAAGACTAGCGGGCTACGAGCAGTACTTC

d_gene: -
v_gene: TRBV27
abundance: few
j_gene: TRBJ2-7
CDR3aa: CASSFGGSSYEQYF
CDR3nt: TGTGCCAGCAGTTTTGGGGGGAGCTCCTACGAGCAGTACTTC

d_gene: -
v_gene: TRBV27
abundance: -
j_gene: TRBJ1-5
CDR3aa: CASSLAGYGNQPQHF
CDR3nt: TGTGCCAGCAGTTTAGCGGGTTACGGCAATCAGCCCCAGCATTTT

d_gene: -
v_gene: TRBV5-4
abundance: -
j_gene: TRBJ1-2
CDR3aa: CASSRGQGDEGYGYTF
CDR3nt: TGTGCCAGCAGTAGGGGCCAGGGTGACGAAGGATATGGCTACACCTTC

d_gene: TRBD1
v_gene: TRBV5-5
abundance: -
j_gene: TRBJ1-2
CDR3aa: CASSLWTGLTNYGYTF
CDR3nt: TGTGCCAGCAGCTTATGGACAGGACTTACTAACTATGGCTACACCTTC

d_gene: TRBD1
v_gene: TRBV27
abundance: -
j_gene: TRBJ1-1
CDR3aa: CASSSLDRGNAFF
CDR3nt: TGTGCCAGCAGTTCCTTGGACAGGGGTAATGCTTTCTTT

d_gene: TRBD1
v_gene: TRBV7-2
abundance: few
j_gene: TRBJ1-2
CDR3aa: CASSPLTGIGSYGYTF
CDR3nt: TGTGCCAGCAGCCCACTGACAGGGATCGGGAGCTATGGCTACACCTTC

d_gene: -
v_gene: TRBV7-3
abundance: -
j_gene: TRBJ1-5
CDR3aa: CASSSDGNQPQHF
CDR3nt: TGTGCCAGCAGCTCCGACGGGAATCAGCCCCAGCATTTT

d_gene: -
v_gene: TRBV6-4
abundance: few
j_gene: TRBJ2-7
CDR3aa: CARDCYGINGLGSYEQYF
CDR3nt: TGTGCCAGGGATTGTTACGGCATTAACGGCCTAGGGAGCTACGAGCAGTACTTC

d_gene: -
v_gene: TRBV27
abundance: few
j_gene: TRBJ2-7
CDR3aa: CASSLGRMNEQYF
CDR3nt: TGTGCCAGCAGTTTAGGGAGAATGAACGAGCAGTACTTC

d_gene: TRBD1
v_gene: TRBV5-1
abundance: -
j_gene: TRBJ1-1
CDR3aa: CASSLGTGNTEAFF
CDR3nt: TGCGCCAGCAGCTTGGGGACAGGGAACACTGAAGCTTTCTTT

d_gene: -
v_gene: TRBV10-3
abundance: -
j_gene: TRBJ2-1
CDR3aa: CAISDRNEQFF
CDR3nt: TGTGCCATCAGTGACCGCAATGAGCAGTTCTTC

d_gene: -
v_gene: TRBV4-1
abundance: few
j_gene: TRBJ1-2
CDR3aa: CASSHDSAGDYGYTF
CDR3nt: TGCGCCAGCAGCCACGACTCTGCGGGGGACTATGGCTACACCTTC

d_gene: -
v_gene: TRBV28
abundance: -
j_gene: TRBJ2-7
CDR3aa: CASSQGGTGVHEQYF
CDR3nt: TGTGCCAGCAGCCAGGGGGGTACAGGGGTCCACGAGCAGTACTTC

d_gene: -
v_gene: TRBV7-2
abundance: -
j_gene: TRBJ1-6
CDR3aa: CASSLVSGQNNSPLHF
CDR3nt: TGTGCCAGCAGCTTGGTCAGCGGGCAGAATAATTCACCCCTCCACTTT

d_gene: -
v_gene: TRBV27
abundance: few
j_gene: TRBJ1-1
CDR3aa: CASSFPGGAETEAFF
CDR3nt: TGTGCCAGCAGCTTCCCCGGGGGGGCTGAGACTGAAGCTTTCTTT

d_gene: TRBD2
v_gene: TRBV18
abundance: few
j_gene: TRBJ2-1
CDR3aa: CASSDLGRGFYNEQFF
CDR3nt: TGTGCCAGCTCGGACCTTGGGCGGGGGTTTTACAATGAGCAGTTCTTC

d_gene: TRBD2
v_gene: TRBV4-1
abundance: few
j_gene: TRBJ2-1
CDR3aa: CASSQKFGSWTSVYNEQFF
CDR3nt: TGCGCCAGCAGCCAAAAGTTTGGGAGCTGGACTAGCGTCTACAATGAGCAGTTCTTC

d_gene: -
v_gene: TRBV7-2
abundance: -
j_gene: TRBJ2-1
CDR3aa: CASSRTRTGRVNEQFF
CDR3nt: TGTGCCAGCTCTCGAACCAGGACAGGGAGGGTCAATGAGCAGTTCTTC

d_gene: -
v_gene: TRBV28
abundance: few
j_gene: TRBJ1-1
CDR3aa: CASSLSRAVAFF
CDR3nt: TGTGCCAGCAGTTTATCCAGGGCCGTGGCTTTCTTT

d_gene: TRBD1
v_gene: TRBV7-9
abundance: -
j_gene: TRBJ2-7
CDR3aa: CASGDRDRPYEQYF
CDR3nt: TGTGCCAGCGGTGACCGGGACAGGCCCTACGAGCAGTACTTC

d_gene: -
v_gene: TRBV27
abundance: few
j_gene: TRBJ2-1
CDR3aa: CASSLRTAYNEQFF
CDR3nt: TGTGCCAGCAGTTTGAGGACAGCCTACAATGAGCAGTTCTTC

d_gene: -
v_gene: TRBV9
abundance: few
j_gene: TRBJ2-7
CDR3aa: CASSSSVSYEQYF
CDR3nt: TGTGCCAGCAGCTCATCAGTATCCTACGAGCAGTACTTC

d_gene: -
v_gene: TRBV14
abundance: few
j_gene: TRBJ1-2
CDR3aa: CASSPRLRSYGYTF
CDR3nt: TGTGCCAGCAGCCCCCGACTACGGAGCTATGGCTACACCTTC

d_gene: TRBD2
v_gene: TRBV5-4
abundance: -
j_gene: TRBJ2-3
CDR3aa: CASSSSGGRTQYF
CDR3nt: TGTGCCAGCAGCTCTAGCGGGGGCCGTACGCAGTATTTT

d_gene: TRBD2
v_gene: TRBV11-2
abundance: few
j_gene: TRBJ2-3
CDR3aa: CASSPLAGGHSDTQYF
CDR3nt: TGTGCCAGCAGCCCCCTAGCGGGAGGGCACTCAGATACGCAGTATTTT

d_gene: -
v_gene: TRBV29-1
abundance: -
j_gene: TRBJ2-1
CDR3aa: CSASSAHSSYNEQFF
CDR3nt: TGCAGCGCGTCTAGCGCTCATAGCTCCTACAATGAGCAGTTCTTC

d_gene: -
v_gene: TRBV6-5
abundance: few
j_gene: TRBJ1-5
CDR3aa: CASSRREGPLQPQHF
CDR3nt: TGTGCCAGCAGCAGACGGGAGGGACCCCTCCAGCCCCAGCATTTT

d_gene: -
v_gene: TRBV6-5
abundance: -
j_gene: TRBJ2-6
CDR3aa: CASSVDSKGANVLTF
CDR3nt: TGTGCCAGCAGTGTCGACAGTAAAGGGGCCAACGTCCTGACTTTC

d_gene: -
v_gene: TRBV6-5
abundance: few
j_gene: TRBJ2-3
CDR3aa: CASRSTGITDTQYF
CDR3nt: TGTGCCAGCAGGTCCACAGGGATCACAGATACGCAGTATTTT